Given below is one TCR beta chain in context. The trim removed 6 bases at V and 0 bases at J, leaving 8 bases unmatched. The germline CDR1 and CDR2 sequences are MDHEN and SYDVKM. This CDR3 is built from 16 residues. The sample belongs to a study of patients and donors after allogeneic stem cell transplantation. TCRdb ran MiXCR on the RT-PCR reads and lists one entry per CDR3 protein. This repertoire shows 20,000 to 25,000 distinct CDR3 sequences, about 30% found once; its top ten account for roughly half. The specimen was blood, either unsorted or a sorted T cell fraction (not recorded which). The source is a human donor who was either an allogeneic HSCT recipient or a stem cell or donor lymphocyte infusion donor (not recorded which). It is not recorded whose cells these are; they may come from a transplant donor. The chain carries TRBV28 and TRBJ2-4, with 7 bases aligning to TRBD2. The CDR3 nucleotides read TGTGCCAGCAGGCGGGGGATGCTTCGAGCCAAAAACATTCAGTACTTC. This sequence encodes CASRRGMLRAKNIQYF. Based on the CDR3 plus reference TRBV28 and TRBJ2-4, the full variable domain is DVKVTQSSRYLVKRTGEKVFLECVQDMDHENMFWYRQDPGLGLRLIYFSYDVKMKEKGDIPEGYSVSREKKERFSLILESASTNQTSMYLCASRRGMLRAKNIQYFGAGTRLSVL.